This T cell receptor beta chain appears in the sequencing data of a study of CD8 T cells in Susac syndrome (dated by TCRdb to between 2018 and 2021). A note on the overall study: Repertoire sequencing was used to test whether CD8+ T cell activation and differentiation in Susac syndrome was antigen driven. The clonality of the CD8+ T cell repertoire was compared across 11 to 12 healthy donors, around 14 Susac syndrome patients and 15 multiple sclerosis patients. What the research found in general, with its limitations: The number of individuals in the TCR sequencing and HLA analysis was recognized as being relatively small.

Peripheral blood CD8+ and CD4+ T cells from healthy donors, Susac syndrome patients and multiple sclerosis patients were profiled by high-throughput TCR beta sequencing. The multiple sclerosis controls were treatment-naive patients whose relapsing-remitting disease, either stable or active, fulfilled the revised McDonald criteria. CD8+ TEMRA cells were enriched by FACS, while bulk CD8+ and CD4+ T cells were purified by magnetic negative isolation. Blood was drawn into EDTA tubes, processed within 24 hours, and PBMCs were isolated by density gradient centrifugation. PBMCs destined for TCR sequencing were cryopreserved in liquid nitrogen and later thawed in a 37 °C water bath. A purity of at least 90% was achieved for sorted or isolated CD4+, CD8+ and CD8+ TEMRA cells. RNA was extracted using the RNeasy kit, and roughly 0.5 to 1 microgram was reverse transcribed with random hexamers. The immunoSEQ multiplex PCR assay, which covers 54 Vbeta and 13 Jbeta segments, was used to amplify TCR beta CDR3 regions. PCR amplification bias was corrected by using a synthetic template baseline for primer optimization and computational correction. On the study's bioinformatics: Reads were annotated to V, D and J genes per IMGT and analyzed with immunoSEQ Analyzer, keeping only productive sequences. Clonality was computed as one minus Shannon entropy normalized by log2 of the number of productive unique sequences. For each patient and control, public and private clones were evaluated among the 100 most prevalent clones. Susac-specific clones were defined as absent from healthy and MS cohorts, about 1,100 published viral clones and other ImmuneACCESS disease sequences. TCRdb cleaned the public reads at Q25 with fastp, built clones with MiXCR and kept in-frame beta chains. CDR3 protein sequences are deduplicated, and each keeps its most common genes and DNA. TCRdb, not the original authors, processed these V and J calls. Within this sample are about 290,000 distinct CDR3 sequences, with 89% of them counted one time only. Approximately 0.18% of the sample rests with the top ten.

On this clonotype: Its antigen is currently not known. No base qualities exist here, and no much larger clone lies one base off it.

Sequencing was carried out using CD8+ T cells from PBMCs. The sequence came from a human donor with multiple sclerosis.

In nucleotide form, the sequence is TGCGCCAGCAGCTGGGGACAGGGGGTGCCAGATACGCAGTATTTT. This encodes CASSWGQGVPDTQYF. The sequence links TRBV5-1 to TRBJ2-3; TRBD1 lines up with 11 middle nucleotides. The CDR3 sequence holds 15 residues, the cysteine and phenylalanine included. Solely the CDR3 DNA is kept, with 45 bases framed from the first base. Clipping removes 3 bases from V and 4 bases from J, with 4 as the unmatched junction base count. The germline V gene gives CDR1 as SGHRS and CDR2 as YFSETQ.